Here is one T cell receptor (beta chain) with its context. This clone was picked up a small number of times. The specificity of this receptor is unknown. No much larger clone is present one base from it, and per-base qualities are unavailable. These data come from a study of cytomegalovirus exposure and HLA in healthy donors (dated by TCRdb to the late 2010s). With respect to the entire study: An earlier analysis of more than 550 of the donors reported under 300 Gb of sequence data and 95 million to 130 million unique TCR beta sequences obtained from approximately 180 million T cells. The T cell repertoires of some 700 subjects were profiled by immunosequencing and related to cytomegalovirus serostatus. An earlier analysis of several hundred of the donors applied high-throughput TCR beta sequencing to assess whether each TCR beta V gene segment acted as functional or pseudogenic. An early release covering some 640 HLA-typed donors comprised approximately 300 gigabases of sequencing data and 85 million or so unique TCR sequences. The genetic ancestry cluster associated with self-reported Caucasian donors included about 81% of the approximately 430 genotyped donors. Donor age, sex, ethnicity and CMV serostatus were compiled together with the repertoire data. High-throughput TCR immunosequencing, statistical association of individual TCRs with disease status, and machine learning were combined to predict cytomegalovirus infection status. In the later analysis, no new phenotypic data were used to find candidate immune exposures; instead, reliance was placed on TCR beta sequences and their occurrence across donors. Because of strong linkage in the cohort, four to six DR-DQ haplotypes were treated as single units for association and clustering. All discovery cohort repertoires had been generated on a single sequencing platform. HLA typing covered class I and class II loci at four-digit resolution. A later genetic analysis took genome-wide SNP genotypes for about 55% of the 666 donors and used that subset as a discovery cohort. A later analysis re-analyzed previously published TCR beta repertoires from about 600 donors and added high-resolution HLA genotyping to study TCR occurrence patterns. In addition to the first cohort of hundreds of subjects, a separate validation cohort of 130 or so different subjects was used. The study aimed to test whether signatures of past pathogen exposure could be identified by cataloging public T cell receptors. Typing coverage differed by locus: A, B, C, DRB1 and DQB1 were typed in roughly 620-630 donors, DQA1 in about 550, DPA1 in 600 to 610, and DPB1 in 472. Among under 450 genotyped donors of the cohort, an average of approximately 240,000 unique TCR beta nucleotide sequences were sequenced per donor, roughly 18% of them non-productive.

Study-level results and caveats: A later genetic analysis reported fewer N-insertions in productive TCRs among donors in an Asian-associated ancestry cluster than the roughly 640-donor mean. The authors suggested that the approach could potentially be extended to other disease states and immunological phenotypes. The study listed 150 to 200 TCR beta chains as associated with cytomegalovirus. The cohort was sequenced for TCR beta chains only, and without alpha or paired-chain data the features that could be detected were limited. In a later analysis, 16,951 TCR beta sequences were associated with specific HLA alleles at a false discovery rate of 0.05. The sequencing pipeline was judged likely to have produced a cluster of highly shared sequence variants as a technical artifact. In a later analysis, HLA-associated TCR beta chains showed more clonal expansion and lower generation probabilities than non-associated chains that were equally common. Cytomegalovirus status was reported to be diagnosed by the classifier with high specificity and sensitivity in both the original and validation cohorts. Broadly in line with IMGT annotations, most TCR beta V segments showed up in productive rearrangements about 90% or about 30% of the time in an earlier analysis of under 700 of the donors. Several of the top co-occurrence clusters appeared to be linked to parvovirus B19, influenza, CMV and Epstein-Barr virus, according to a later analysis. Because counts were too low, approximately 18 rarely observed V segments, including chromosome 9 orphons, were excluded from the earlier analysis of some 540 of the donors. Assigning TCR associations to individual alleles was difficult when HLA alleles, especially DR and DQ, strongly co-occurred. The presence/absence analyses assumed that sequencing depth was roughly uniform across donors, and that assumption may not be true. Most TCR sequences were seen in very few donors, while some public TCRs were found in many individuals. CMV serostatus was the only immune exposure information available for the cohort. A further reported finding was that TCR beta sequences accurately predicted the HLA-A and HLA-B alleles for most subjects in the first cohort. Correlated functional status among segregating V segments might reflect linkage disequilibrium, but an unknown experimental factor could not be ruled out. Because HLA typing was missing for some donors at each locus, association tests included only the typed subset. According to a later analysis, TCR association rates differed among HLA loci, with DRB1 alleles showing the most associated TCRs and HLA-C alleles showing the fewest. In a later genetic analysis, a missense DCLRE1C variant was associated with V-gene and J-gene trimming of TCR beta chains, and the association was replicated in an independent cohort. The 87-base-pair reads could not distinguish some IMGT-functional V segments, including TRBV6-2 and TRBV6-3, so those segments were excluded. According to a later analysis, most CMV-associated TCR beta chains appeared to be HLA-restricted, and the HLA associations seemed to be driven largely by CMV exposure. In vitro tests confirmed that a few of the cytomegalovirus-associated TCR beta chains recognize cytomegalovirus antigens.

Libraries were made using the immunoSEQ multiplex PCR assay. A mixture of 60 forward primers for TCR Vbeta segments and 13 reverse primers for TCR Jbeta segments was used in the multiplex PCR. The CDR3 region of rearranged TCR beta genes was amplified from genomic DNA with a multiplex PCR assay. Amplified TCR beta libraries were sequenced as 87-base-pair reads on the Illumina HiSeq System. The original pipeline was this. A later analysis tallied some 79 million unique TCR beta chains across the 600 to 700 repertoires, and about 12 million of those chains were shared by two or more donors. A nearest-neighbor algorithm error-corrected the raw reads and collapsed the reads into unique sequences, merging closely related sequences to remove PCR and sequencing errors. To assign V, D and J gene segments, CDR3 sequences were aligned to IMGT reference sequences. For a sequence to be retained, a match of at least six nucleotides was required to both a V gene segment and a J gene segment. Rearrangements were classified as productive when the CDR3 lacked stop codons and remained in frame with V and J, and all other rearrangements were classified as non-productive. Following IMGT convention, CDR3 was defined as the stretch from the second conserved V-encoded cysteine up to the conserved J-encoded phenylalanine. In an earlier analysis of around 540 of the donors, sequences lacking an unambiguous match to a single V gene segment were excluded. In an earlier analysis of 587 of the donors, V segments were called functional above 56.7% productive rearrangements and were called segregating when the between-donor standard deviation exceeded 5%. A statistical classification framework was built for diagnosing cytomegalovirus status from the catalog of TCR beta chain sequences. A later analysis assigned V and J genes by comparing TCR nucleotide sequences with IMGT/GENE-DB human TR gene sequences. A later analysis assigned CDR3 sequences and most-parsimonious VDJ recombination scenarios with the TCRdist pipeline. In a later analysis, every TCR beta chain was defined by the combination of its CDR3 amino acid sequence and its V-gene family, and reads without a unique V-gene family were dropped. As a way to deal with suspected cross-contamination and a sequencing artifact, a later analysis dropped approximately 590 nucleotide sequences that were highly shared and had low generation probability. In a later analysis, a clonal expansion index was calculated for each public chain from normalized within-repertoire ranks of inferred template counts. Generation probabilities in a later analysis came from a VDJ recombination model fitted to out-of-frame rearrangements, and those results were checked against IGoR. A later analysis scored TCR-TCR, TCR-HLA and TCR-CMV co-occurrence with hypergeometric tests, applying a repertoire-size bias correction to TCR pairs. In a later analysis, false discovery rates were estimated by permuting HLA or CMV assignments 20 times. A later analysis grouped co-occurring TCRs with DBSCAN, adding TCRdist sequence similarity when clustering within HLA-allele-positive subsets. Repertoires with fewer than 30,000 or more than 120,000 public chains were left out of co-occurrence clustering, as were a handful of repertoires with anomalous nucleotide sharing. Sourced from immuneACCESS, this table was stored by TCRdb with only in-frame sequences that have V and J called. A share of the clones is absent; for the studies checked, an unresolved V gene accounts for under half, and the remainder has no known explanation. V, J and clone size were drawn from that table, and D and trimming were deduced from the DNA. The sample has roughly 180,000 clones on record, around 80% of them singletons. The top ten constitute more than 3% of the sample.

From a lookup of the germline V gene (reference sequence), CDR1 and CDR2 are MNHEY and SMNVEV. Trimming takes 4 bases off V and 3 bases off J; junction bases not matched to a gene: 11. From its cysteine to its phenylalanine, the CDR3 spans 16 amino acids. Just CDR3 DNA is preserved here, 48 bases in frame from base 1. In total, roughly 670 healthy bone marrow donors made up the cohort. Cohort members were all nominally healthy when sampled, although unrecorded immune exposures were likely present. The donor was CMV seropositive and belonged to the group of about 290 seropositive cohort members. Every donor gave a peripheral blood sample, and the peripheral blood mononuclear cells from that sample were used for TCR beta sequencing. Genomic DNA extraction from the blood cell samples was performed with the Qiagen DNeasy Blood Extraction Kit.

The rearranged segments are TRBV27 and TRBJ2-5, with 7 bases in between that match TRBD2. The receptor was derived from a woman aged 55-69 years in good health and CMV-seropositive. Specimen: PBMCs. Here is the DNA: TGTGCCAGCAGTTACCGGGGGGTCGGAGGTAAAGAGACCCAGTACTTC. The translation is CASSYRGVGGKETQYF.